Shown below are 30 T cell receptor beta chains from a single sample sequenced in a study of T cell responses to AZD1222 COVID-19 vaccine. Some clones are missing from TCRdb's copy, which holds only in-frame ones; the method was immunoSEQ multiplex PCR. The repertoire holds around 140,000 clones, with just over 85% as singletons. This specimen consisted of peripheral blood, obtained on day 0 of AZD1222 vaccination. The receptors stem from an adult in good health.

The V gene is TRBV24-1, the J gene TRBJ2-2, with D possibly being TRBD2 (5 bases). In germline, CDR1 is KGHDR, CDR2 SFDVKD. There are 17 residues in the CDR3. Trimming removed 0 bases at V and 4 bases at J, with 14 bases between. The CDR3 sequence is CATSDLDPAASTGELFF. For the CDR3, the DNA is TGTGCCACCAGTGATTTGGACCCAGCGGCGAGCACCGGGGAGCTGTTTTTT.

The chain recombines TRBV6-2 or TRBV6-3 with TRBJ1-5; tentative D call: TRBD1 (5 bases). Trimming removed 5 bases from V and 0 bases from J, with 8 bases in between. The germline CDR1 and CDR2 sequences are MNHEY and SVGEGT. This CDR3 has 14 residues. CDR3 protein: CASSQTVSNQPQHF. As DNA, the CDR3 is TGTGCCAGCAGTCAGACAGTTAGCAATCAGCCCCAGCATTTT.

J is TRBJ2-7 and V is TRBV13; no reliable D call. This CDR3 spans 15 amino acids. Germline V lookup: CDR1 PRHDT, CDR2 FYEKMQ (reference sequence). Trimming left V 1 base short and J 4 bases short, with 14 bases between. CDR3 DNA sequence: TGTGCCAGCAGCTTAGTCGGGCACCAAGGGTACGAGCAGTACTTC. Protein sequence: CASSLVGHQGYEQYF.

The V and J genes are TRBV4-1 and TRBJ1-2, with 9 nucleotides matching TRBD1. CDR1 MGHRA and CDR2 YSYEKL come from the germline V gene. Losses at the gene ends were 3 bases for V and 4 bases for J; bases not matched to a gene: 12. The CDR3 length is 17 residues. The CDR3 spells CASSQYPGQGIRYGYTF. Here the CDR3 DNA reads TGCGCCAGCAGCCAGTACCCGGGACAGGGCATTCGCTATGGCTACACCTTC.

The chain links TRBV7-3 to TRBJ2-3, with a weak D call TRBD2 (7 bases). V was cut by 4 bases and J by 7 bases, with 18 bases left in between. Germline CDR1 and CDR2: SGHTA and FQGTGA. CDR3 length: 15 residues. This CDR3 is CASSSGGGGANTQYF. The CDR3 DNA is TGTGCCAGCAGCTCTGGGGGCGGGGGAGCGAATACGCAGTATTTT.

The chain joins TRBV10-3 to TRBJ2-3, with TRBD2 identical over 7 bases. In germline, CDR1 is ENHRY, CDR2 SYGVKD. The CDR3 contains 16 residues. Trimming at V came to 0 bases and at J to 3 bases, leaving 6 bases not matched to a gene. In nucleotides, the CDR3 is TGTGCCATCAGTGAGTCGGGGGGGGTCGGAACAGATACGCAGTATTTT. Its translation is CAISESGGVGTDTQYF.

Concerning this clone: This same CDR3 is encoded by further DNA sequences in the sample. The CDR3: CASSPWDSYGYTF. The CDR3 nucleotides read TGTGCCAGCAGCCCCTGGGACAGCTATGGCTACACCTTC. The rearrangement uses TRBV3-1 (or the pseudogene TRBV3-2) and TRBJ1-2, with TRBD1 matching over 7 bases. Germline V lookup: CDR1 LGHDT, CDR2 YNNKEL (reference sequence). The CDR3 is 13 residues long. Trimming took 4 bases from V and 4 from J; bases not matched to a gene: 3.

The rearrangement joins TRBV19 to TRBJ1-2, with 7 bases fitting TRBD1. Germline V CDR1 and CDR2: LNHDA, SQIVND (reference sequence). V lost 6 bases, J lost 1 base, and 8 bases stayed unmatched. This CDR3 is built from 15 residues. CDR3 in DNA: TGTGCCAGTAGCGATCCGGGACAGCATAACTATGGCTACACCTTC. Encoded protein: CASSDPGQHNYGYTF.

In its sample, this clone was seen a few times. This chain joins TRBV7-2 and TRBJ1-2; D gene unclear. In germline, CDR1 is SGHTA, CDR2 FQGNSA. The CDR3 contains 14 residues. V dropped 1 base and J dropped 4 bases, with 10 bases sitting between them. In DNA form, the CDR3 reads TGTGCCAGCAGCTTAGATACTGGGATCTATGGCTACACCTTC. Protein: CASSLDTGIYGYTF. The full variable domain, in which reference TRBV7-2 and TRBJ1-2 provide the parts outside the CDR3, is GAGVSQSPSNKVTEKGKDVELRCDPISGHTALYWYRQSLGQGLEFLIYFQGNSAPDKSGLPSDRFSAERTGGSVSTLTIQRTQQEDSAVYLCASSLDTGIYGYTFGSGTRLTVV.

In DNA, the CDR3 is TGTGCCAGCAGCTGGGGGGAGGACACTGAAGCTTTCTTT. It codes for CASSWGEDTEAFF. The chain employs TRBV11-3 and TRBJ1-1; D might be TRBD1 (5 bases). CDR1 and CDR2 (germline): SGHNT, YENEEA. V gave up 4 bases and J gave up 3 bases, with 9 bases separating them. The CDR3 is made up of 13 amino acids. Full variable domain (missing parts from reference TRBV11-3 and TRBJ1-1): EAGVVQSPRYKIIEKKQPVAFWCNPISGHNTLYWYLQNLGQGPELLIRYENEEAVDDSQLPKDRFSAERLKGVDSTLKIQPAELGDSAVYLCASSWGEDTEAFFGQGTRLTVV.

The rearrangement uses TRBV19 and TRBJ1-2; no firm D call. Germline assignment: CDR1 LNHDA and CDR2 SQIVND (reference sequence). The CDR3 runs 14 residues. V was trimmed by 1 base and J by 4 bases, leaving 10 bases between them. The CDR3 DNA sequence: TGTGCCAGTAGTATAGGTTCAGAGGGCTATGGCTACACCTTC. This encodes CASSIGSEGYGYTF.

The chain links TRBV28 to TRBJ1-2, with D possibly TRBD1 on 6 matching bases. Germline V lookup: CDR1 MDHEN, CDR2 SYDVKM. Trimming left V 2 bases short and J 10 bases short, with 8 bases between. CDR3 size: 11 residues. The CDR3 spells CASSLQGYYTF. CDR3 DNA sequence: TGTGCCAGCAGTTTACAGGGGTACTACACCTTC.

This clone ranks as medium-sized. This chain connects TRBV7-8 to TRBJ1-6; unclear D gene. The V and J ends lost 1 base and 4 bases respectively, with 5 bases between them. Looked up from germline, CDR1 is SGHVS and CDR2 is FQNEAQ. The CDR3 has 14 amino acids. CDR3 loop: CASSLGEYNSPLHF. DNA for the CDR3: TGTGCCAGCAGCTTAGGGGAGTATAATTCACCCCTCCACTTT.

Ten or more counts support this clone. An end of the junction does not agree with germline; a read error may underlie this. The rearrangement joins TRBV2 to TRBJ1-2; D gene ambiguous. Germline CDR1 and CDR2: SNHLY and FYNNEI. This CDR3 region has 13 residues. For the CDR3, the DNA is TGTGCCAGCAGGGAAGATCGTACTGCTGTCTACACCTTC. Its protein product is CASREDRTAVYTF.

V and J are TRBV3-1 (or the pseudogene TRBV3-2) and TRBJ2-1; 12 bases are shared with TRBD2. Looked up from germline, CDR1 is LGHDT and CDR2 is YNNKEL (reference sequence). CDR3 length equals 19 residues. After removal of 0 bases from V and 9 bases from J, the junction contained 15 bases not matched to a gene. CDR3: CASSQEFLAGGPDYREQFF. CDR3 bases: TGTGCCAGCAGCCAAGAGTTCCTAGCGGGGGGGCCGGATTATCGTGAGCAGTTCTTC.

This clone has a single count. The V gene is TRBV5-1, the J gene TRBJ2-7; possibly TRBD1 or TRBD2 for D (6 bases each). V was cut by 2 bases and J by 7 bases, with 19 bases left in between. This CDR3 has 15 residues. Germline lookup yields CDR1 SGHRS and CDR2 YFSETQ. The CDR3 spells CASSLEGGSFWEQYF. CDR3 nucleotide sequence: TGCGCCAGCAGCTTAGAGGGGGGTTCCTTTTGGGAGCAGTACTTC.

The rearrangement links TRBV4-1 to TRBJ2-5, with 7 bases matching TRBD1. CDR3 length equals 16 residues. V dropped 1 base and J dropped 4; count of bases not matched to a gene: 9. The germline V gene has CDR1 MGHRA and CDR2 YSYEKL. The CDR3 reads CASSQGYETGRETQYF. The CDR3 DNA is TGCGCCAGCAGCCAAGGATACGAGACAGGGAGAGAGACCCAGTACTTC.

The rearrangement links TRBV11-2 to TRBJ1-5; D uncertain. This CDR3 is built from 12 residues. The V end was cut by 5 bases, the J end by 9 bases, with 11 bases between. In germline, CDR1 is SGHAT, CDR2 FQNNGV. The CDR3 coding sequence is TGTGCCAGCAGCATACCCCTGGGGCCCCAGCATTTT. Its translation is CASSIPLGPQHF.

To note about this clone: The junction differs from germline at one of its ends, possibly a read error. The chain uses TRBV7-7 and TRBJ2-2; no clear D. The CDR3 is made up of 14 amino acids. Germline V gene lookup returns CDR1 SSHAT and CDR2 FNYEAQ (reference sequence). CDR3 amino acids: CASSLSINTGELFF. In nucleotides, the CDR3 is TGTGCTAGCAGCTTGTCCATAAACACCGGGGAGCTGTTTTTT.

The rearrangement uses TRBV6-5 and TRBJ2-3; no clear D. The germline gives CDR1 MNHEY, CDR2 SVGAGI. The V end was cut by 4 bases, the J end by 5 bases, with 4 bases between. The CDR3 sequence is 11 residues long. As DNA, the CDR3 is TGTGCCAGCAGTTCGCAAGATACGCAGTATTTT. This encodes CASSSQDTQYF.

The chain has TRBV5-1 and TRBJ2-1, with D uncertain. This CDR3 has 11 amino acids. Looked up from germline, CDR1 is SGHRS and CDR2 is YFSETQ. V lost 7 bases and J lost 8, with 10 bases in between. The CDR3 region is CASRERYEQFF. CDR3 nucleotides: TGCGCCAGCCGAGAGAGATATGAGCAGTTCTTC.

This chain links TRBV28 with TRBJ2-4; the D is unclear. The germline V gene has CDR1 MDHEN and CDR2 SYDVKM. V gave up 7 bases and J gave up 6 bases, with 16 bases separating them. CDR3 length: 14 residues. The CDR3 DNA follows: TGTGCCAGCACCCCTCCCTTGTCGGGAAACATTCAGTACTTC. This gives the protein CASTPPLSGNIQYF.

V and J are TRBV30 and TRBJ1-6; 7 positions match TRBD1. The CDR3 consists of 15 residues. Losses at the gene ends were 0 bases for V and 10 bases for J; bases not matched to a gene: 9. Germline assignment: CDR1 GTSNPN and CDR2 SVGIG (reference sequence). This CDR3 reads CAWSVPTGIKSPLHF. The CDR3 DNA sequence: TGTGCCTGGAGTGTACCGACAGGGATTAAATCACCCCTCCACTTT.

The chain employs TRBV5-4 and TRBJ1-5; 9 bases are a match to TRBD1. Germline values: CDR1 SGHNT, CDR2 YYREEE (reference sequence). After removal of 4 bases from V and 3 bases from J, the junction contained 5 bases not matched to a gene. There are 15 residues in the CDR3. CDR3 DNA: TGTGCCAGCAGCGCGGGACAGGGCACCAATCAGCCCCAGCATTTT. Amino acids: CASSAGQGTNQPQHF.

The chain couples TRBV7-9 to TRBJ2-1; D remains ambiguous. The ends were cut back, 5 bases at V and 3 bases at J, with 5 bases in the middle. Germline assignment: CDR1 SEHNR and CDR2 FQNEAQ (reference sequence). This CDR3 comprises 12 residues. The CDR3 region is CASSPDYNEQFF. In DNA, the CDR3 is TGTGCCAGCAGCCCGGACTACAATGAGCAGTTCTTC.

The chain carries TRBV5-5 and TRBJ2-3; possible D gene TRBD1, 6 bases. Trimming left V 3 bases short and J 3 bases short, with 14 bases between. The CDR3 consists of 15 residues. Germline assignment: CDR1 SGHKS and CDR2 YYEKEE (reference sequence). In DNA, the CDR3 is TGTGCCAGCAGCTCAACAGGGAAGGGGACAGATACGCAGTATTTT. It yields the protein CASSSTGKGTDTQYF.

This rearrangement joins TRBV11-3 to TRBJ2-2; perhaps TRBD2 as D (5 bases). CDR1 is SGHNT and CDR2 is YENEEA in the germline V gene. The CDR3 has 18 residues. The V end was cut by 1 base, the J end by 2 bases, with 17 bases between. CDR3 sequence reads: CASSLGGPGLLNTGELFF. The CDR3 nucleotides read TGTGCCAGCAGCTTAGGAGGGCCTGGTCTACTTAACACCGGGGAGCTGTTTTTT.

This clone was seen once. The CDR3 DNA reads TGTGCCAGCAGCCAAGATCTGGGGGGGTCCACTGAAGCTTTCTTT. It yields the protein CASSQDLGGSTEAFF. The chain is built from TRBV3-1 (or the pseudogene TRBV3-2) and TRBJ1-1; maybe TRBD1 (5 bases). Germline CDR1 reads LGHDT; CDR2 reads YNNKEL (reference sequence). This CDR3 comprises 15 residues. The V end lost 0 bases, the J end lost 4 bases, and 12 bases lay between the germline ends.

J is TRBJ2-5 and V is TRBV21-1; the D segment call TRBD1 is taken from the table without a DNA check. TRBV21-1 is recorded as a pseudogene. The CDR3 sequence is 17 residues long. This CDR3 reads CASSKRGTGGLEETQYF. DNA for the CDR3: TGTGCCAGCAGCAAACGAGGGACAGGGGGCTTGGAAGAGACCCAGTACTTC.

The rearrangement links TRBV6-4 to TRBJ1-2; D perhaps matches TRBD1 (6 bases). Trimming pared 0 bases from V and 6 bases from J, leaving 14 bases between. Germline V CDR1 and CDR2: MRHNA, SNTAGT. The CDR3 spans 15 residues. The CDR3 DNA reads TGTGCCAGCAGTGACTCGAATTGGGGGCGCGATGGCTACACCTTC. Encoded protein: CASSDSNWGRDGYTF.